Below are 7 T cell receptor beta chains sequenced from a single sample in a study of T-cell reconstitution after alpha-beta-depleted transplantation in children. Unique molecular identifiers were used to barcode this TCRbeta library. TCRdb re-called the PCR reads with MiXCR, one entry per CDR3 protein. The sample shows around 440,000 distinct CDR3 sequences, about 10% of them seen only once. The sample in question was PBMCs, obtained before TCRalphabeta/CD19-depleted stem cell transplant. The receptors shown here come from a child aged 2-15 years with inherited bone marrow failure, due to receive a stem cell transplant.

This clonotype was counted many times. The chain links TRBV20-1 to TRBJ2-5; D possibly corresponds to TRBD2 (6 bases). This CDR3 spans 16 amino acids. Trimming pared 0 bases from V and 2 bases from J, leaving 16 bases between. Germline-derived CDR1 and CDR2 are DFQATT and SNEGSKA (reference sequence). The CDR3 loop reads CSARDLPLALQETQYF. DNA of the CDR3: TGCAGTGCTAGAGATCTGCCGCTAGCGCTTCAAGAGACCCAGTACTTC.

This clonotype appeared a few times. The chain couples TRBV7-2 to TRBJ2-3; 8 bases match TRBD2. Germline CDR1 and CDR2: SGHTA and FQGNSA. The CDR3 loop spans 17 amino acids. With 4 bases clipped from V and 6 bases from J, the junction kept 15 bases outside the gene matches. Written as DNA, the CDR3 is TGTGCCAGCAGCTGGAGTTCTAGCGGGTGGGGCGCGGATACGCAGTATTTT. Translated, it gives CASSWSSSGWGADTQYF.

This clonotype has a count of ten or more. The chain carries TRBV29-1 and TRBJ2-7; the D is unclear. The CDR3 is 14 amino acids. Germline V gene data show CDR1 as SQVTM and CDR2 as ANQGSEA. V dropped 6 bases and J dropped 2 bases, with 17 bases sitting between them. DNA of the CDR3: TGCAGCGTCGCTGGGAACTCTCAACCCTACGAGCAGTACTTC. Its translation is CSVAGNSQPYEQYF.

This chain links TRBV6-5 with TRBJ2-2, with 7 positions matching TRBD2. V trimming: 4 bases; J trimming: 1 base; junction bases outside the gene matches: 6. The CDR3 sequence is 16 residues long. CDR1 is MNHEY and CDR2 is SVGAGI in the germline V gene. CDR3 region: CASSSWLAENTGELFF. The CDR3 DNA reads TGTGCCAGCAGTTCGTGGCTAGCGGAGAACACCGGGGAGCTGTTTTTT.

Only a few counts were recorded for this clonotype. J is TRBJ2-5 and V is TRBV10-3; TRBD1 agrees at 9 bases. CDR3 length: 13 amino acids. V was clipped by 6 bases and J by 5 bases; unmatched bases: 4. CDR1 ENHRY and CDR2 SYGVKD come from the germline V gene. This CDR3 is CAIRGQGGETQYF. DNA for the CDR3: TGTGCCATCAGGGGACAGGGCGGGGAGACCCAGTACTTC.

This clonotype was seen many times. The chain is built from TRBV12-3 or TRBV12-4 and TRBJ2-1, with 8 bases aligning to TRBD2. The CDR3 has 11 amino acids. J was trimmed by 15 bases and V by 3 bases; bases with no gene match: 4. DNA for the CDR3: TGTGCCAGCAGTTTCGGGGGGGTGATGTTCTTC. Encoded protein: CASSFGGVMFF.

The chain is built from TRBV12-3 or TRBV12-4 and TRBJ1-2, with D perhaps TRBD1 (5 bases). Between the trimmed V and J ends, which lost 3 bases and 4 bases, there was a span of 21 bases. This CDR3 spans 17 amino acids. DNA of the CDR3: TGTGCCAGCAGTTTTGGTGTGTTAGGGGCCGAGATCTATGGCTACACCTTC. It encodes CASSFGVLGAEIYGYTF.